The 3 T cell receptor beta chains presented below share a single source sample, sequenced in a study of OX40 agonist ivuxolimab in advanced cancers. Assay used: immunoSEQ multiplex PCR; TCRdb lists only in-frame clones, some missing. The data show about 61,000 clones, with 70% to 90% seen just once and less than 0.45% held by the top ten. Material: CD4+ or CD8+ T cells sorted from blood, obtained in a trial of the OX40 agonist ivuxolimab. The receptors were gathered from an adult with an advanced solid tumor such as melanoma, head and neck, liver or kidney cancer.

The chain is built from TRBV21-1 and TRBJ1-5. TRBV21-1 is a pseudogene locus. This CDR3 has 15 residues. DNA of the CDR3: TGTGCCAGCAGCAAAGCGCTTTTAAGAAATCAGCCCCAGCATTTT. The encoded protein is CASSKALLRNQPQHF.

The gene calls are TRBV7-9 and TRBJ1-1, with TRBD1 as a possible D gene (5 bases). The CDR3 extends over 15 amino acids. CDR1 is SEHNR, CDR2 FQNEAQ, per germline (reference sequence). V dropped 7 bases and J dropped 1 base, with 16 bases sitting between them. CDR3 DNA: TGTGCCAGCATCCCTCCAGGGCATACGAACACTGAAGCTTTCTTT. It specifies CASIPPGHTNTEAFF.

This clone has only one observation. The chain recombines TRBV7-2 with TRBJ2-7; possible D gene TRBD2, 5 bases. The CDR3 loop spans 14 amino acids. CDR1 and CDR2 from the germline V gene are SGHTA and FQGNSA. V was trimmed by 1 base and J by 2 bases, leaving 9 bases between them. The CDR3 DNA reads as TGTGCCAGCAGCTTAGGCTCGGGGACCTACGAGCAGTACTTC. Translating it yields CASSLGSGTYEQYF.